The source of this T cell receptor beta chain is a study of blood T cell repertoires in COVID-19. About the study: COVID-19 samples, acute and convalescent, were from the United States, Italy and Spain.

Germline loops: CDR1 SGHKS, CDR2 YYEKEE (reference sequence). This CDR3 has 15 residues. The trim removed 0 bases at V and 4 bases at J, leaving 4 bases unmatched. Data came from immunoSEQ multiplex PCR; TCRdb stores just in-frame clones and leaves some out. The sample carries approximately 150,000 clones, roughly 83% recorded once. This chain connects TRBV5-5 to TRBJ2-3; 8 bases are shared with TRBD1. Sequencing used peripheral blood. The sequence was collected from a woman of 80 years or more with acute or convalescent COVID-19. The CDR3 DNA reads as TGTGCCAGCAGCTTGGGGACAGGGTCTTCAGATACGCAGTATTTT. It is translated as CASSLGTGSSDTQYF.